The 2 T cell receptor beta chains below were found in one sample sequenced in a study of tumor-infiltrating lymphocytes in primary liver carcinoma. Constant-region priming of approximately 500 ng total RNA yielded TCR beta cDNA. ARM-PCR was slightly modified, and three nested multiplex PCR rounds with it gave rise to the TCR beta libraries. Investigators reported that the first two PCR rounds, at 10 cycles each, used TRBV1-TRBV30 forward primers with a C-beta reverse primer. MiXCR, run by TCRdb on the multiplex PCR reads, gives a single entry per CDR3 protein. The sample holds over 35,000 distinct CDR3 sequences, about 73% seen once. Co-extracted RNA and DNA came from about 19-30 mg of unsorted bulk tissue. Sequencing was done on a sample of liver tumor tissue from sampling region 2. Subset: tumor region T2, inferior pole. The receptors here all came from a man aged 35-49 years with primary liver carcinoma and hepatitis B virus infection.

The chain recombines TRBV7-9 with TRBJ1-1; unclear D gene. This CDR3 contains 13 residues. The V end lost 2 bases, the J end lost 14 bases, and 18 bases lay between the germline ends. Germline assignment: CDR1 SEHNR and CDR2 FQNEAQ (reference sequence). The CDR3 sequence is CASSLSANTVAFF. Here the CDR3 DNA reads TGTGCCAGCAGCTTATCCGCGAACACTGTAGCATTCTTT.

About this clonotype itself: The conserved phenylalanine or tryptophan normally closing the CDR3 is absent here, so this likely arose from a read error. The V and J genes are TRBV7-9 and TRBJ1-1; TRBD1 is a possible D gene (6 bases). Trimming removed 5 bases from V and 7 bases from J, with 17 bases in between. CDR3 length equals 14 residues. CDR1 SEHNR and CDR2 FQNEAQ come from the germline V gene (reference sequence). This CDR3 is CASSETGPGNEAFL. In nucleotides, the CDR3 is TGTGCCAGCAGCGAAACAGGGCCGGGGAATGAAGCTTTCCTT.